Following are 24 T cell receptor beta chains from one sample sequenced in a study of T cell clonotyping in hematopoietic cell transplantation. Profiling relied on immunoSEQ multiplex PCR, and the TCRdb table lists in-frame clones only, not all of them. The table lists tens of thousands of clones, approximately 95% of them singletons. Regarding time point: recipient sample about 28 days before transplant, after cytoreduction. Sequenced here: peripheral blood mononuclear cells, sampled before stem cell transplant. These receptors were obtained from a man aged 40-49 years with chronic myeloid leukemia. Some clones in this sample may be carry-over from other donors' samples.

V and J are TRBV5-6 and TRBJ1-2, with D hard to call. Between the trimmed V and J ends, which lost 0 bases and 8 bases, there was a span of 11 bases. CDR1 and CDR2 (germline): SGHDT, YYEEEE. This CDR3 has 13 amino acids. This CDR3 reads CASSLGPASGYTF. As DNA, the CDR3 is TGTGCCAGCAGCTTGGGACCGGCTTCAGGCTACACCTTC.

The J gene is TRBJ2-7, the V gene TRBV18, with 7 positions matching TRBD1. The ends lost 6 bases at V and 2 bases at J; junction bases unmatched: 4. The CDR3 length is 13 residues. Germline CDR1 is KGHSH and CDR2 is LQKENI. The CDR3 protein is CASSHRGTYEQYF. The CDR3 DNA is TGTGCCAGCTCCCACAGGGGTACCTACGAGCAGTACTTC.

The V gene is TRBV4-3, the J gene TRBJ1-5; D is ambiguous. Germline lookup yields CDR1 LGHNA and CDR2 YSLEER. V was clipped by 0 bases and J by 1 base, with 7 bases between them. This CDR3 region has 15 residues. Written as DNA, the CDR3 is TGCGCCAGCAGCCAAGATCTGGCCAGCAATCAGCCCCAGCATTTT. It encodes CASSQDLASNQPQHF.

J is TRBJ2-7 and V is TRBV11-3, with D maybe TRBD2 (5 bases). The V end was cut by 5 bases, the J end by 1 base, with 18 bases between. Germline V gene sequence: CDR1 SGHNT, CDR2 YENEEA. This CDR3 is built from 16 residues. This chain's CDR3 is CASSPRGVAGSYEQYF. The CDR3 DNA follows: TGTGCCAGCAGCCCCCGGGGAGTAGCCGGGTCCTACGAGCAGTACTTC.

In this sample, this clone turned up once. The rearrangement uses TRBV5-4 and TRBJ2-7; tentatively, D is TRBD1 or TRBD2 (6 bases each). Germline loops: CDR1 SGHNT, CDR2 YYREEE (reference sequence). This CDR3 contains 15 residues. V dropped 2 bases and J dropped 3 bases, with 15 bases sitting between them. CDR3 nucleotides: TGTGCCAGCAGCTTAGGGGGGATCGGTAGCTACGAGCAGTACTTC. This translates into CASSLGGIGSYEQYF.

The J gene is TRBJ1-1, the V gene TRBV19, with no clear D. The V gene lost 7 bases and the J gene lost 4 bases, with 19 bases spanning the gap. Germline V gives CDR1 LNHDA, CDR2 SQIVND (reference sequence). The length of the CDR3 is 15 residues. CDR3 DNA: TGTGCCAGTAACGCAGGCCTTTCCAGAGGCACTGAAGCTTTCTTT. Amino acids: CASNAGLSRGTEAFF.

The chain is built from TRBV6-5 and TRBJ2-1; 13 bases map to TRBD2. The length of the CDR3 is 13 residues. The germline V gene has CDR1 MNHEY and CDR2 SVGAGI. Germline trimming cut 6 bases from V and 15 bases from J; bases unmatched to any gene: 8. The CDR3 DNA reads TGTGCCAGCAGGGAAGGGACTAGCGGGGTCCTGTTCTTC. Its translation is CASREGTSGVLFF.

This chain connects TRBV7-2 to TRBJ1-1; maybe TRBD1 (5 bases). Trimming cost V 5 bases and J 3 bases, with 10 bases left between them. Germline CDR1 SGHTA, CDR2 FQGNSA. The CDR3 is made up of 13 amino acids. Here the CDR3 DNA reads TGTGCCAGCAGCAAAGGGGAGGACACTGAAGCTTTCTTT. The encoded protein is CASSKGEDTEAFF.

The gene calls are TRBV4-2 and TRBJ1-4, with D uncertain. Germline CDR1 LGHNA, CDR2 YNFKEQ. The CDR3 runs 15 residues. V was clipped by 5 bases and J by 8 bases, with 18 bases between them. The CDR3 nucleotides read TGTGCCAGCAGCTACGAGGGTGACGGTGACGAAAAACTGTTTTTT. This codes for CASSYEGDGDEKLFF.

This chain joins TRBV6-6 and TRBJ2-7; perhaps TRBD2 as D (6 bases). The germline gives CDR1 MNHNY, CDR2 SVGAGI (reference sequence). The CDR3 covers 13 residues. Trimming shortened V by 10 bases and J by 2 bases, and 15 bases separated the two germline ends. The CDR3 region is CATLGGSTYEQYF. In DNA, the CDR3 is TGTGCCACTTTGGGAGGTTCCACCTACGAGCAGTACTTC.

CDR3 region: CASSLYMNTEAFF. The CDR3 coding sequence is TGTGCCAGCAGTTTATACATGAACACTGAAGCTTTCTTT. This chain links TRBV28 with TRBJ1-1; unclear D gene. The CDR3 spans 13 residues. Trimming pared 1 base from V and 0 bases from J, leaving 3 bases between. Germline assignment: CDR1 MDHEN and CDR2 SYDVKM.

This clone appeared once. The chain has TRBV5-6 and TRBJ2-5; D is perhaps TRBD2 (6 bases). This CDR3 is 15 amino acids long. Trimming shortened V by 6 bases and J by 2 bases, and 17 bases separated the two germline ends. Germline-derived CDR1 and CDR2 are SGHDT and YYEEEE. The CDR3 coding sequence is TGTGCCAGCAAACAAGGGGACTTCTCACAAGAGACCCAGTACTTC. Its protein product is CASKQGDFSQETQYF. Full variable domain (rest looked up from reference TRBV5-6 and TRBJ2-5): DAGVTQSPTHLIKTRGQQVTLRCSPKSGHDTVSWYQQALGQGPQFIFQYYEEEERQRGNFPDRFSGHQFPNYSSELNVNALLLGDSALYLCASKQGDFSQETQYFGPGTRLLVL.

The V and J genes are TRBV10-3 and TRBJ2-3; TRBD1 or TRBD2 may be the D gene (6 bases each). There are 16 residues in the CDR3. The germline V gene has CDR1 ENHRY and CDR2 SYGVKD. The V and J ends lost 10 bases and 3 bases respectively, with 23 bases between them. The DNA for the CDR3 is TGTGCCACCGGACTACAGGGACGAATTTCTACAGATACGCAGTATTTT. It is translated as CATGLQGRISTDTQYF.

The chain joins TRBV25-1 to TRBJ2-1; 7 nucleotides align to TRBD1. The CDR3 is 13 residues long. J lost 6 bases, V lost 8 bases, and 7 bases had no gene match. Germline V gene data show CDR1 as MGHDK and CDR2 as SYGVNS. The CDR3 spells CASSRQGSNEQFF. The CDR3 bases are TGTGCCAGCTCCCGACAGGGAAGCAATGAGCAGTTCTTC. Full variable domain (rest looked up from reference TRBV25-1 and TRBJ2-1): EADIYQTPRYLVIGTGKKITLECSQTMGHDKMYWYQQDPGMELHLIHYSYGVNSTEKGDLSSESTVSRIRTEHFPLTLESARPSHTSQYLCASSRQGSNEQFFGPGTRLTVL.

V and J are TRBV30 and TRBJ2-3; the D gene is possibly TRBD2 (5 bases). Deletions cut 4 bases from V and 5 bases from J, with 13 bases between. The CDR3 has 13 residues. Germline-derived CDR1 and CDR2 are GTSNPN and SVGIG (reference sequence). The CDR3 loop reads CAWNGRTVDTQYF. DNA of the CDR3: TGTGCCTGGAACGGGCGGACTGTAGATACGCAGTATTTT.

The gene calls are TRBV28 and TRBJ1-2; D unclear. This CDR3 has 11 amino acids. Germline V gives CDR1 MDHEN, CDR2 SYDVKM. V was clipped by 0 bases and J by 6 bases, with 2 bases between them. In DNA form, the CDR3 reads TGTGCCAGCAGTTTATGGGATGGCTACACCTTC. Translation: CASSLWDGYTF.

This chain joins TRBV10-2 and TRBJ1-5, with TRBD1 as a possible D gene (6 bases). Germline V CDR1 and CDR2: WSHSY, SAAADI. V lost 2 bases and J lost 6, with 17 bases in between. The CDR3 has 16 amino acids. This CDR3 is CASSEVQGRLGQPQHF. As DNA, the CDR3 is TGCGCCAGCAGTGAGGTACAGGGAAGACTGGGTCAGCCCCAGCATTTT.

J is TRBJ1-6 and V is TRBV7-8; D is unresolved. V was pared by 3 bases and J by 0 bases, with 9 bases between. Germline V gene sequence: CDR1 SGHVS, CDR2 FQNEAQ. The length of the CDR3 is 16 residues. CDR3 sequence: CASSFLKSSYNSPLHF. Written as DNA, the CDR3 is TGTGCCAGCAGCTTTCTGAAGAGCTCCTATAATTCACCCCTCCACTTT.

The chain combines TRBV27 with TRBJ1-4, with D maybe TRBD1 (5 bases). Trimming removed 3 bases from V and 4 bases from J, with 9 bases in between. Germline-derived CDR1 and CDR2 are MNHEY and SMNVEV (reference sequence). CDR3 length equals 14 residues. The chain's CDR3 is CASSFQGLNEKLFF. Here the CDR3 DNA reads TGTGCCAGCAGTTTTCAGGGCCTTAATGAAAAACTGTTTTTT.

The chain is built from TRBV30 and TRBJ1-3; D remains ambiguous. CDR3 length equals 12 residues. Trimming removed 1 base at V and 9 bases at J, with 10 bases between. Germline assignment: CDR1 GTSNPN and CDR2 SVGIG (reference sequence). CDR3: CAWSGNGATIYF. The CDR3 DNA follows: TGTGCCTGGAGTGGAAACGGTGCCACCATATATTTT.

This chain links TRBV13 with TRBJ1-4; D perhaps matches TRBD1 (6 bases). Trimming took off 5 bases at V and 0 bases at J, with 13 bases between the two ends. The CDR3 is 16 residues long. Germline values: CDR1 PRHDT, CDR2 FYEKMQ (reference sequence). The CDR3 DNA reads as TGTGCCAGCAGCCGCGGAGGGGGGGCAACTAATGAAAAACTGTTTTTT. This codes for CASSRGGGATNEKLFF.

V usage is TRBV4-3 and J usage is TRBJ2-7; D possibly corresponds to TRBD2 (5 bases). V was clipped by 3 bases and J by 4 bases, with 13 bases between them. Looked up from germline, CDR1 is LGHNA and CDR2 is YSLEER. The CDR3 has 14 residues. The CDR3 region is CASSHDGLGYEQYF. The CDR3 DNA reads TGCGCCAGCAGCCACGATGGACTGGGATACGAGCAGTACTTC.

The rearrangement joins TRBV7-2 to TRBJ1-3; a weak D match, TRBD1 (6 bases). This CDR3 contains 17 residues. The V gene's germline CDR1 is SGHTA and CDR2 FQGNSA. Trimming removed 1 base from V and 2 bases from J, with 15 bases in between. The CDR3 spells CASSLVGGAMAGNTIYF. The CDR3 nucleotides are TGTGCCAGCAGCTTAGTAGGGGGTGCCATGGCTGGAAACACCATATATTTT.

The chain links TRBV5-1 to TRBJ1-2; 8 bases map to TRBD1. Trimming removed 0 bases from V and 4 bases from J; junction bases left unmatched: 8. The CDR3 loop spans 16 amino acids. Germline V gene sequence: CDR1 SGHRS, CDR2 YFSETQ. Here the CDR3 DNA reads TGCGCCAGCAGCTTGGGGACAGGGCGATCCCGCTATGGCTACACCTTC. Translation: CASSLGTGRSRYGYTF.